This T cell receptor (beta chain) was retrieved from a study of CD8 T cells in Susac syndrome. From germline, CDR1 is LNHNV and CDR2 YYDKDF (reference sequence). V was cut by 1 base and J by 0 bases, with 10 bases left in between. CDR3 length equals 16 residues. Reverse transcription of about 0.5 to 1 ug RNA used random hexamers. One entry per CDR3 protein results from TCRdb running MiXCR on the immunoSEQ multiplex PCR reads. The profile shows tens of thousands of distinct CDR3 sequences, 93% of them singletons. The chain has TRBV15 and TRBJ2-1; possibly TRBD2 for D (6 bases). The clonotype comes from a human donor with multiple sclerosis. The sequencing input was CD8+ T cells from PBMCs. This CDR3 reads CATSRGGDASYNEQFF. The DNA for the CDR3 is TGTGCCACCAGCAGAGGCGGGGACGCCTCCTACAATGAGCAGTTCTTC.